The T cell receptor (beta chain) described here comes from a study of PD-1 blockade in classical Hodgkin lymphoma. Points from the study as a whole: Patients newly diagnosed and complete responders had comparable baseline diversity. In CD4+ cells, TCR diversity went up significantly by C4D1, but in CD8+ cells it did not.

In every patient, relapse followed autologous stem cell transplantation, while exposure to brentuximab vedotin differed. Only in-frame clones appear in the TCRdb table, and some are missing; sequencing was by immunoSEQ multiplex PCR. The sample records around 14,000 clones, 86% being singletons. Of note for this clone: Its antigen is as yet unknown.

The germline CDR1 and CDR2 sequences are MNHEY and SMNVEV (reference sequence). The V end was cut by 2 bases, the J end by 2 bases, with 13 bases between. The CDR3 spans 15 residues. The sequencing used peripheral blood mononuclear cells (PBMCs), collected at baseline. This sequence originates from a human donor with classical Hodgkin lymphoma. This chain joins TRBV27 and TRBJ2-7; D may be TRBD2 (5 bases). CDR3 protein: CASSLSDGNTYEQYF. The DNA for the CDR3 is TGTGCCAGCAGTTTAAGTGACGGGAACACCTACGAGCAGTACTTC.